This TCR beta chain came from a study of blood T cell repertoires in COVID-19. Trimming removed 2 bases from V and 2 bases from J, with 20 bases in between. This CDR3 comprises 18 residues. In germline, CDR1 is LGHNA, CDR2 YSLEER. Per the authors' pipeline: Estimation of nucleated cell counts relied on the amplification of reference gene primers. Clones were sequenced by immunoSEQ multiplex PCR, and TCRdb holds only the in-frame ones, with some missing. For V, J and clone size, that table is used; D and trimming come from the DNA. The sample has 270,000 or so clones, approximately 91% seen once. This chain links TRBV4-3 with TRBJ2-3; a weak D match, TRBD2 (6 bases). Input material: PBMCs or T cells enriched from blood (not recorded which). This clonotype was sampled from a woman aged 40 to 50 with acute COVID-19. The CDR3 spells CASSQTPSTSLFTDTQYF. CDR3 in DNA: TGCGCCAGCAGCCAAACACCTTCGACTAGTTTGTTCACAGATACGCAGTATTTT.